These 4 T cell receptor beta chains originate from one sample sequenced in a study of T cells in Graves' hyperthyroidism and ophthalmopathy. The CDR3 regions of TCR beta were amplified from RNA transcripts. Using the HTBI primer set, a first-round RT-PCR was run on the TCR CDR3. MiXCR was run by TCRdb on the multiplex PCR reads, yielding one entry per CDR3 protein. The sample shows about half a million distinct CDR3 sequences, about 20% of them seen only once. Source material: blood. The receptors originated from a man aged 40-55 years with Graves' ophthalmopathy.

This clonotype was seen only a few times. The chain is built from TRBV27 and TRBJ2-3; 8 nucleotides align to TRBD2. The ends lost 3 bases at V and 6 bases at J; junction bases unmatched: 5. Per germline, CDR1 MNHEY and CDR2 SMNVEV (reference sequence). There are 14 residues in the CDR3. CDR3 DNA: TGTGCCAGCAGTTTGAGCGGGGGAATGGATACGCAGTATTTT. It translates to CASSLSGGMDTQYF.

Here the CDR3 DNA reads TGTGCCAGCAGTTACGGTGGGAACTACGAGCAGTACTTC. It codes for CASSYGGNYEQYF. The chain couples TRBV6-2 or TRBV6-3 to TRBJ2-7; D is unclear. V was shortened by 2 bases and J by 3 bases, with 8 bases between the two germline ends. Looked up from germline, CDR1 is MNHEY and CDR2 is SVGEGT. CDR3 length: 13 amino acids.

This clonotype was observed at least ten times. The chain joins TRBV28 to TRBJ2-1, with TRBD2 identical over 15 bases. Germline lookup yields CDR1 MDHEN and CDR2 SYDVKM. The CDR3 spans 17 residues. The V gene end was trimmed by 2 bases and the J gene end by 8 bases; junction bases not matched to a gene: 7. DNA for the CDR3: TGTGCCAGCAGTTTAAAGAAAGGGACTAGCGGGAGGCATGAGCAGTTCTTC. This translates into CASSLKKGTSGRHEQFF.

This chain links TRBV27 with TRBJ2-6; 8 nucleotides line up with TRBD1. The CDR3 is made up of 14 amino acids. Germline CDR1 MNHEY, CDR2 SMNVEV (reference sequence). V lost 9 bases, J lost 8 bases, and 9 bases stayed unmatched. CDR3 sequence reads: CASGSDRESNVLTF. Here the CDR3 DNA reads TGTGCCAGTGGCTCGGACAGGGAGTCCAACGTCCTGACTTTC. Combining the CDR3 with reference TRBV27 and TRBJ2-6 gives the whole variable domain EAQVTQNPRYLITVTGKKLTVTCSQNMNHEYMSWYRQDPGLGLRQIYYSMNVEVTDKGDVPEGYKVSRKEKRNFPLILESPSPNQTSLYFCASGSDRESNVLTFGAGSRLTVL.